This T cell receptor beta chain came from a study of molecular identifiers for immune sequencing clone quantification. About the study: RNA, taken in replicates from about 19,000 or 110,000 naive CD8 cells, was split five ways, with four sequenced.

V shed 2 bases and J 3 bases; nucleotides not matched to a gene: 9. The CDR3 has 16 residues. Germline CDR1 and CDR2: KGHSH and LQKENI. Source material for naive CD8 libraries was about 19,000 to 1,000,000 sorted cells, with 10%, 30% or 50% RNA. TCRdb redid the calling of the PCR reads with MiXCR, one entry per CDR3 protein. The sample includes approximately 550,000 distinct CDR3 sequences, about 20% of them seen just once. The sequence was obtained from a human donor in good health. Some libraries in this study had Jurkat cell RNA spiked in. Sequenced material: naive CD8+ T cells from blood, with Jurkat cell RNA spiked in. The subset here: FACS-sorted CD8+CD4-CCR7+CD45RA+ naive T cells. This chain joins TRBV18 and TRBJ1-1; 7 bases are shared with TRBD1. CDR3 nucleotides: TGTGCCAGCTCACCAATAATACAGGGGCAGGACACTGAAGCTTTCTTT. This gives the protein CASSPIIQGQDTEAFF. Combining the CDR3 with reference TRBV18 and TRBJ1-1 gives the whole variable domain NAGVMQNPRHLVRRRGQEARLRCSPMKGHSHVYWYRQLPEEGLKFMVYLQKENIIDESGMPKERFSAEFPKEGPSILRIQQVVRGDSAAYFCASSPIIQGQDTEAFFGQGTRLTVV.